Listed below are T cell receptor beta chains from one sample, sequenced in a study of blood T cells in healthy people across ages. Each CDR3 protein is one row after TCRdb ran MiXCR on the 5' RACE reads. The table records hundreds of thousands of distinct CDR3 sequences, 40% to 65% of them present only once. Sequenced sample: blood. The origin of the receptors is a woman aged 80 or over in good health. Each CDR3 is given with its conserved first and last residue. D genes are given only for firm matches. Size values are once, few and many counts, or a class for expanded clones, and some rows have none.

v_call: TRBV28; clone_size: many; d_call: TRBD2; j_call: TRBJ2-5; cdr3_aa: CASTSGGGYETQYF; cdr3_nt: TGTGCCAGCACTAGCGGGGGGGGCTACGAGACCCAGTACTTC
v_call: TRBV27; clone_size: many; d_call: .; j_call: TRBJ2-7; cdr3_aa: CASTKGGEGTYEQYF; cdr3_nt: TGTGCCAGCACCAAGGGGGGGGAAGGGACCTACGAGCAGTACTTC
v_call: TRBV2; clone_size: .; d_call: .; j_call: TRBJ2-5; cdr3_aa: CASRMGHRETQYF; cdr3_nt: TGTGCCAGCAGGATGGGACATCGAGAGACCCAGTACTTC
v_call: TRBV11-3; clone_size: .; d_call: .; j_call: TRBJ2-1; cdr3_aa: CASSLGGSRNNEQFF; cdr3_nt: TGTGCCAGCAGCTTAGGAGGGAGTCGAAACAATGAGCAGTTCTTC
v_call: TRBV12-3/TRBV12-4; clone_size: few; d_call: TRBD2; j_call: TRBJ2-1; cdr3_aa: CASSVSGTSYNEQFF; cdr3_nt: TGTGCCAGCAGTGTCAGCGGGACTTCCTACAATGAGCAGTTCTTC
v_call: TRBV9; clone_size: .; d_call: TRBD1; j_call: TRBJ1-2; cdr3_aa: CASSVTGTANYGYTF; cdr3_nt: TGTGCCAGCAGCGTTACCGGGACAGCTAACTATGGCTACACCTTC
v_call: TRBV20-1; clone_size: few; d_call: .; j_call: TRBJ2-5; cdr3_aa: CSAYRAETQYF; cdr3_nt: TGCAGTGCTTACAGGGCAGAGACCCAGTACTTC
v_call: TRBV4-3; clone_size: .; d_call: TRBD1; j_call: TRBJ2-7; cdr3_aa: CASRFGTGSPYEQYF; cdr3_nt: TGCGCCAGCAGGTTCGGGACAGGGTCACCCTACGAGCAGTACTTC
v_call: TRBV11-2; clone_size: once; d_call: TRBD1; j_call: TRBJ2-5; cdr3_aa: CASSVAGTVETQYF; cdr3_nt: TGTGCCAGCAGCGTGGCCGGGACAGTGGAGACCCAGTACTTC
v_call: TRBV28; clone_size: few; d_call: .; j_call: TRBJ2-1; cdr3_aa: CASSVGTEPNEQFF; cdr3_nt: TGTGCCAGCAGTGTAGGGACGGAACCCAATGAGCAGTTCTTC
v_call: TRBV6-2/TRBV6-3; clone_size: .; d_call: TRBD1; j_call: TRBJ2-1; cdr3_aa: CASSYSKGGVFF; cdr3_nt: TGTGCCAGCAGTTACTCGAAAGGGGGCGTGTTCTTC
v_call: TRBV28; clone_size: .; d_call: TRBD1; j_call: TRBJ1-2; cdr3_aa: CASIRAGTGGVGYTF; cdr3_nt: TGTGCCAGCATACGCGCCGGGACAGGGGGAGTTGGCTACACCTTC
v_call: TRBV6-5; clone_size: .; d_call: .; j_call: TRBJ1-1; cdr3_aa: CASRTGGLAFF; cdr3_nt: TGTGCCAGCAGGACGGGGGGGCTAGCTTTCTTT
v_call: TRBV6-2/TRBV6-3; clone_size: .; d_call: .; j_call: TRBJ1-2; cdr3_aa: CASSLFPGSGNYGYTF; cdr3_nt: TGTGCCAGCAGTCTTTTTCCAGGGTCGGGTAACTATGGCTACACCTTC
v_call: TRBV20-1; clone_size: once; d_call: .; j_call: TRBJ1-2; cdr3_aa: CSARDRRAGYTF; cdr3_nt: TGCAGTGCTAGAGATCGCAGAGCTGGCTACACCTTC
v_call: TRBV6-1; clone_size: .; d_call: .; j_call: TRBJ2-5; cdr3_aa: CASSDRHEQYF; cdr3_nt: TGTGCCAGCAGTGACCGTCATGAGCAGTACTTC
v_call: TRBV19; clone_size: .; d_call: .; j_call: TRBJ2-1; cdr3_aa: CASTNGAGAYNEQFF; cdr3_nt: TGTGCCAGTACCAACGGGGCAGGGGCCTACAATGAGCAGTTCTTC
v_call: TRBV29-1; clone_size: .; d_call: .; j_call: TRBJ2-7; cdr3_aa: CSVEDQPGTYEQYF; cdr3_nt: TGCAGCGTTGAAGATCAGCCAGGGACCTACGAGCAGTACTTC
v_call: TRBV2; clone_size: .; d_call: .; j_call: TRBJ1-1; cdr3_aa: CASRLTGSQAFF; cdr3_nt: TGTGCCAGCAGGCTCACAGGTTCACAAGCTTTCTTT
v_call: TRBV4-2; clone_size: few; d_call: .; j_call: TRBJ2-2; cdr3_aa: CASTPDLARNTGELFF; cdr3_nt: TGTGCCAGCACCCCGGACCTGGCCCGCAACACCGGGGAGCTGTTTTTT
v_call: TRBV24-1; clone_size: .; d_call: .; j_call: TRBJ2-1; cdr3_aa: CATRSPGLVNEQFF; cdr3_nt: TGTGCCACCAGATCTCCGGGGCTAGTCAATGAGCAGTTCTTC
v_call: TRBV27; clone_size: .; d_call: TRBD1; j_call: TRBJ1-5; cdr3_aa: CVSSLDRDYQPQHF; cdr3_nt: TGTGTCAGCAGTCTCGACAGGGACTATCAGCCCCAGCATTTT
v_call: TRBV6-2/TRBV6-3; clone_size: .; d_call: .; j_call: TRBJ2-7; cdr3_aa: CASSNRGSRSGEQYF; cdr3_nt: TGTGCCAGCAGTAACCGAGGGTCCAGATCGGGCGAGCAGTACTTC
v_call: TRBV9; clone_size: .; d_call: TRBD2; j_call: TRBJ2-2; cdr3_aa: CASSPSGGAFTWELFF; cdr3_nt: TGTGCCAGCAGCCCTAGCGGGGGGGCATTCACCTGGGAGCTGTTTTTT
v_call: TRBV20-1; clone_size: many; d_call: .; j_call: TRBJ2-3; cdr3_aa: CSARRSTDTQYF; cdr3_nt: TGCAGTGCTAGGAGGAGCACAGATACGCAGTATTTT
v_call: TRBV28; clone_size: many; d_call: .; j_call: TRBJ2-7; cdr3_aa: CAISGSGYEQYF; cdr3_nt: TGTGCCATCAGCGGGTCGGGCTACGAGCAGTACTTC
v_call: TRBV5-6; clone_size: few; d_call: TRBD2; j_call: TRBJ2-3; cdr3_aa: CASSPSTSGGTDTQYF; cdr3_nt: TGTGCCAGCAGCCCCTCGACTAGCGGGGGGACAGATACGCAGTATTTT
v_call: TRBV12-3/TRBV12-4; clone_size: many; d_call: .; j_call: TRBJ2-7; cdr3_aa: CASSLLVTEQYF; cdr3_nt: TGTGCCAGCAGCTTACTAGTTACCGAGCAGTACTTC
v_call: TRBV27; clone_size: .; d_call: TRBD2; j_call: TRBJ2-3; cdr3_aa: CASRILAGGRGTQYF; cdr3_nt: TGTGCCAGCAGGATACTAGCGGGGGGACGGGGTACGCAGTATTTT
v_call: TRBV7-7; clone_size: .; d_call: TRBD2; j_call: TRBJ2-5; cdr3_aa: CASSLRGGGGQNEQYF; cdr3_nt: TGTGCTAGCAGCTTACGCGGCGGGGGAGGCCAGAATGAGCAGTACTTC
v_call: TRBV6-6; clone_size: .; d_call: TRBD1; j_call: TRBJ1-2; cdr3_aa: CASGTGEYGGYTF; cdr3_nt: TGTGCCAGCGGGACAGGGGAGTATGGTGGCTACACCTTC
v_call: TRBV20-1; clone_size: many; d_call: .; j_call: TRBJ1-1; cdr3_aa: CSARGAGGNPNTEAFF; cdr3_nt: TGCAGTGCTAGAGGGGCGGGGGGGAACCCGAACACTGAAGCTTTCTTT
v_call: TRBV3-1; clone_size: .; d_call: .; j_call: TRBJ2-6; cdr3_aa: CASSQGTGLGLSGANVLTF; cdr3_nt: TGTGCCAGCAGCCAAGGCACAGGTTTGGGTCTTTCTGGGGCCAACGTCCTGACTTTC
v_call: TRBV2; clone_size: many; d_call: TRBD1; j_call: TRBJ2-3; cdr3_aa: CASRNRDSSDTQYF; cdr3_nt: TGTGCCAGCAGGAACCGGGACAGTTCAGATACGCAGTATTTT
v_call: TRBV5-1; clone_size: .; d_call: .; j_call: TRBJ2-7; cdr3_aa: CASSLGSDRRSYNEQYF; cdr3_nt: TGCGCCAGCAGCTTGGGATCCGACAGGCGGTCCTACAATGAGCAGTACTTC
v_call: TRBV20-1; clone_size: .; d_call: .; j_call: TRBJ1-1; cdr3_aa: CSARTDTNTEAFF; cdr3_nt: TGCAGTGCTAGGACTGATACGAACACTGAAGCTTTCTTT
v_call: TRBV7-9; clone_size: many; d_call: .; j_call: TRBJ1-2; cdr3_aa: CASSLGGGDGYTF; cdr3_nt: TGTGCCAGCAGCCTAGGAGGAGGGGATGGCTACACCTTC
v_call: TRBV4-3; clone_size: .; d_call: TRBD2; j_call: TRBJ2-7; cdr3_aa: CASSQSPLAGPYEQYF; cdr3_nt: TGCGCCAGCAGCCAATCCCCACTAGCGGGGCCCTACGAGCAGTACTTC
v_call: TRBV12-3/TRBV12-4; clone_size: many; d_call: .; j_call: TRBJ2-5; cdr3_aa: CASSFQVEAQYF; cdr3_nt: TGTGCCAGCAGTTTCCAGGTGGAAGCCCAGTACTTC
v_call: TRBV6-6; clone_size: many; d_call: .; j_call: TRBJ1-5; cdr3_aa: CASGQKGHQPQHF; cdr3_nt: TGTGCCAGCGGACAGAAAGGGCATCAGCCCCAGCATTTT
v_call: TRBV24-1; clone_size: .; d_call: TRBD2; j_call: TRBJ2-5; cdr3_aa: CATGDLPGRDETQYF; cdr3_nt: TGTGCCACCGGTGATTTGCCAGGGAGGGATGAGACCCAGTACTTC
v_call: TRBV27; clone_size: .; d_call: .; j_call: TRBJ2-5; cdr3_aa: CASSLHRVGGETQYF; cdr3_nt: TGTGCCAGCAGTTTACACAGGGTTGGGGGTGAGACCCAGTACTTC
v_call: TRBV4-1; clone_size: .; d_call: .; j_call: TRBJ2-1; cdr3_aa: CASSQVGQGSHNEQFF; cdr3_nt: TGCGCCAGCAGCCAAGTGGGACAAGGGTCCCACAATGAGCAGTTCTTC
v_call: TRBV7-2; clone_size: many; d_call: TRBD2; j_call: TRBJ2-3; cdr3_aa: CASSLRTSGGLTDTQYF; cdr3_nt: TGTGCCAGCAGCTTAAGGACTAGCGGGGGACTCACAGATACGCAGTATTTT
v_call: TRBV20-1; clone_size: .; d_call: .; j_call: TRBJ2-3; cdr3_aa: CSASREGNPDTQYF; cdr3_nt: TGCAGTGCTTCAAGAGAGGGGAATCCAGATACGCAGTATTTT
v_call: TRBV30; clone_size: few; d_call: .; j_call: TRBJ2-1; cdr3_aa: CAWSVRGGGEFF; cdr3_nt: TGTGCCTGGAGTGTACGAGGGGGGGGGGAGTTCTTC
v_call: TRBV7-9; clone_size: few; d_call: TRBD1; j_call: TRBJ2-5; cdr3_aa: CASSPRTGGAQETQYF; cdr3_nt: TGTGCCAGCAGCCCTAGGACAGGGGGTGCACAAGAGACCCAGTACTTC
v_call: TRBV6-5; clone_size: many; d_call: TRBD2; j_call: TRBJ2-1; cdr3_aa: CASSYSLGLAGDTSHREQFF; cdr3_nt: TGTGCCAGCAGTTACTCTCTGGGACTAGCGGGAGATACGTCCCATCGGGAGCAGTTCTTC
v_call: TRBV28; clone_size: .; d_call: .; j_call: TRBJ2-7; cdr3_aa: CASRVGFYEQYF; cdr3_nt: TGTGCCAGCAGGGTGGGGTTCTACGAGCAGTACTTC
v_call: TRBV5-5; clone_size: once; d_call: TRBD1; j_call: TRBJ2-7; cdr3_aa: CASSLTGTGGSYEQYF; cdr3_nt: TGTGCCAGCAGCTTGACCGGGACAGGGGGTAGCTACGAGCAGTACTTC
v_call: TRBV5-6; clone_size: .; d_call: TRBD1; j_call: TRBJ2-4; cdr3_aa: CASTSFRQGVNIQYF; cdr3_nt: TGTGCCAGCACTTCATTTCGGCAGGGGGTGAACATTCAGTACTTC
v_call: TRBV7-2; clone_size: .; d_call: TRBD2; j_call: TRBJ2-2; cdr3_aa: CASSLVASGTGELFF; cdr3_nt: TGTGCCAGCAGCTTAGTTGCTAGCGGCACCGGGGAGCTGTTTTTT
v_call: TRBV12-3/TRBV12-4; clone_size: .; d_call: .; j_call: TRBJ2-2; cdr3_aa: CASSSRESGVLNTGELFF; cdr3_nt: TGTGCCAGCAGTTCGAGGGAATCCGGGGTTTTGAACACCGGGGAGCTGTTTTTT
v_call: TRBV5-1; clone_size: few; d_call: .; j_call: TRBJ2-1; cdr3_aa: CASSVQGGSYNEQFF; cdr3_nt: TGCGCCAGCAGCGTTCAGGGGGGGTCCTACAATGAGCAGTTCTTC
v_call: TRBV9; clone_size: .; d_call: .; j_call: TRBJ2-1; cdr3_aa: CASSVAAGYNEQFF; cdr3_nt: TGTGCCAGCAGCGTTGCCGCAGGTTACAATGAGCAGTTCTTC
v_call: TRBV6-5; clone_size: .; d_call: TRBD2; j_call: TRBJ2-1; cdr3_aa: CASSYSPLAGVYNEQFF; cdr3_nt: TGTGCCAGCAGTTACTCCCCCTTAGCGGGAGTGTACAATGAGCAGTTCTTC
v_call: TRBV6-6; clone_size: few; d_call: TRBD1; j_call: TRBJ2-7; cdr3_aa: CATGTGYNEQYF; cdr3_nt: TGTGCCACGGGGACAGGCTACAATGAGCAGTACTTC
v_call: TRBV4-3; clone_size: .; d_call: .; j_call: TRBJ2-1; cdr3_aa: CASSQGLQDNEQFF; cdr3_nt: TGCGCCAGCAGCCAGGGATTACAGGACAATGAGCAGTTCTTC
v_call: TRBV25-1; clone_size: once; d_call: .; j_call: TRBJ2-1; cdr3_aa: CAGRRGGRNEQFF; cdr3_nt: TGTGCCGGCAGGAGGGGGGGCCGGAATGAGCAGTTCTTC